The clone carrying this T cell receptor (beta chain) was seen just once. The data originate from a study of cytomegalovirus exposure and HLA in healthy donors. The PCR ran on 60 Vbeta and 13 Jbeta primers. Measured with immunoSEQ multiplex PCR; TCRdb has only the in-frame clones, and not every one. Of about 76,000 clones listed, roughly 80% are singletons. This sequence was found in a woman under 40 in good health and CMV-seronegative. Specimen: PBMCs.

Here the CDR3 DNA reads TGTGCCAGCAGTCCCTTAGGGGTTTACGAGCAGTACTTC. Its protein product is CASSPLGVYEQYF. The V call is TRBV28, the J call TRBJ2-7; tentative D call: TRBD1 (5 bases). V lost 5 bases and J lost 4, with 12 bases in between. This CDR3 has 13 amino acids. Germline V CDR1 and CDR2: MDHEN, SYDVKM.